A single sample is the source of the 24 T cell receptor beta chains below, sequenced in a study of long-term antiretroviral therapy in people with HIV (dated by TCRdb to between 2022 and 2023). Sequencing of the TRB variable region was done with the immunoSEQ hsTCRB v3.0 assay at survey level resolution. TCRdb obtained this table from immuneACCESS and retained in-frame rearrangements with V and J assigned. These tables miss some clones; where compared with another copy, unresolved V genes account for less than half of the shortfall, and the remainder is unexplained. Present in this sample are approximately 23,000 clones, about four fifths of which were seen just once. 7.2% of the sample belongs to the ten largest clones. The specimen comprised unsorted PBMCs, sampled 1.5 years after starting antiretroviral therapy. Receptors originate from a man aged 25-40 years with HIV.

This clone appeared a single time. The chain combines TRBV29-1 with TRBJ2-5; TRBD2 aligns across 8 bases. The V gene's germline CDR1 is SQVTM and CDR2 ANQGSEA. This CDR3 region has 13 residues. Losses at the gene ends were 8 bases for V and 4 bases for J; bases not matched to a gene: 9. The CDR3 loop is CSFVVAGRETQYF. The CDR3 region has the DNA TGCAGCTTTGTCGTAGCGGGAAGAGAGACCCAGTACTTC.

CDR3 protein: CASFRDRATGELFF. CDR3 in DNA: TGTGCCAGCTTCCGGGACAGGGCGACCGGGGAGCTGTTTTTT. The chain joins TRBV28 to TRBJ2-2; 9 positions match TRBD1. The CDR3 is 14 residues long. V dropped 8 bases and J dropped 5; count of bases not matched to a gene: 6. Germline V gene sequence: CDR1 MDHEN, CDR2 SYDVKM. Complete variable domain (other parts from reference TRBV28 and TRBJ2-2): DVKVTQSSRYLVKRTGEKVFLECVQDMDHENMFWYRQDPGLGLRLIYFSYDVKMKEKGDIPEGYSVSREKKERFSLILESASTNQTSMYLCASFRDRATGELFFGEGSRLTVL.

This clone was counted once. The rearrangement uses TRBV19 and TRBJ1-1; 10 bases map to TRBD1. This CDR3 is 13 amino acids long. The germline V gene has CDR1 LNHDA and CDR2 SQIVND (reference sequence). Trimming at V came to 6 bases and at J to 5 bases, leaving 3 bases not matched to a gene. The CDR3 here is CASRDRGFTEAFF. CDR3 nucleotide sequence: TGTGCCAGTAGGGACAGGGGGTTTACTGAAGCTTTCTTT.

This clone was counted between two and nine times. The chain employs TRBV4-2 and TRBJ2-2; TRBD1 matches at 7 bases. This CDR3 has 15 residues. Trimming at V came to 4 bases and at J to 3 bases, leaving 5 bases not matched to a gene. Germline-derived CDR1 and CDR2 are LGHNA and YNFKEQ. The CDR3 DNA sequence: TGTGCCAGCAGCCCTTGGGACAGAGACACCGGGGAGCTGTTTTTT. Translation gives CASSPWDRDTGELFF.

V usage is TRBV7-9 and J usage is TRBJ2-1, with D maybe TRBD1 (5 bases). CDR1 SEHNR and CDR2 FQNEAQ come from the germline V gene (reference sequence). CDR3 size: 15 residues. V was clipped by 4 bases and J by 7 bases, with 17 bases between them. As DNA, the CDR3 is TGTGCCAGCAGCTCATCGGATGGGGCTGGGAATGAGCAGTTCTTC. Amino acids: CASSSSDGAGNEQFF.

This sequence joins TRBV6-1 and TRBJ1-2; D call uncertain. Trimming took off 1 base at V and 5 bases at J, with 14 bases between the two ends. The CDR3 extends over 15 amino acids. Germline V lookup: CDR1 MNHNS, CDR2 SASEGT. CDR3 loop: CASSEGEGLTYGYTF. In DNA, the CDR3 is TGTGCCAGCAGTGAAGGTGAAGGCCTGACATATGGCTACACCTTC.

The chain is built from TRBV6-1 and TRBJ2-5; no clear D. Germline CDR1 reads MNHNS; CDR2 reads SASEGT. V lost 2 bases, J lost 2 bases, and 15 bases lay in between. CDR3 length: 16 amino acids. The CDR3 region is CASSEKVWEPQETQYF. CDR3 nucleotides: TGTGCCAGCAGTGAAAAGGTCTGGGAACCACAAGAGACCCAGTACTTC.

The chain recombines TRBV27 with TRBJ2-7; no clear D gene. Trimming left V 6 bases short and J 10 bases short, with 16 bases between. CDR3 length equals 12 residues. CDR1 is MNHEY, CDR2 SMNVEV, per germline (reference sequence). CDR3 nucleotide sequence: TGTGCCAGCAGCTTCCACGGCGGCGATCAGTACTTC. This encodes CASSFHGGDQYF.

This clone turned up a few times. The DNA of the CDR3 is TGTGCCAGCAGCTTGGCGGGGGCTGGGCAGCCCCAGCATTTT. Protein: CASSLAGAGQPQHF. This chain links TRBV5-4 with TRBJ1-5; weak D call: TRBD1 (6 bases). Deletions cut 0 bases from V and 7 bases from J, with 11 bases between. Germline V gene data show CDR1 as SGHNT and CDR2 as YYREEE (reference sequence). The CDR3 is 14 amino acids.

The chain carries TRBV7-2 and TRBJ1-1; TRBD1 matches 8 bases. Germline V gives CDR1 SGHTA, CDR2 FQGNSA. After removal of 5 bases from V and 1 base from J, the junction contained 6 bases not matched to a gene. The CDR3 consists of 15 residues. The CDR3 here is CASSPYRGKNTEAFF. In nucleotides, the CDR3 is TGTGCCAGCAGCCCGTACAGGGGGAAGAACACTGAAGCTTTCTTT.

The rearrangement uses TRBV6-5 and TRBJ2-1; possibly TRBD1 for D (6 bases). The CDR3 is 15 residues long. Germline CDR1 is MNHEY and CDR2 is SVGAGI. Trimming stripped 6 bases from V and 2 bases from J, with 14 bases between. The CDR3 nucleotides are TGTGCCAGCAGCCGACGGGACATCCCCTACAATGAGCAGTTCTTC. This sequence encodes CASSRRDIPYNEQFF.

The J gene is TRBJ1-4, the V gene TRBV28; TRBD1 is a possible D gene (6 bases). Germline CDR1 reads MDHEN; CDR2 reads SYDVKM. The CDR3 consists of 15 residues. V dropped 3 bases and J dropped 7 bases, with 15 bases sitting between them. The DNA of the CDR3 is TGTGCCAGCAGTTTTCGGGGGGGGCCACCTGAAAAACTGTTTTTT. This encodes CASSFRGGPPEKLFF.

The V and J genes are TRBV7-9 and TRBJ1-1; 8 bases line up with TRBD1. Trimming took 4 bases from V and 4 from J; bases not matched to a gene: 5. The CDR3 is 14 residues long. The germline CDR1 and CDR2 sequences are SEHNR and FQNEAQ (reference sequence). The CDR3 DNA sequence: TGTGCCAGCAGCTCCCAGGGGGCAATCACTGAAGCTTTCTTT. Protein sequence: CASSSQGAITEAFF.

This clone has just one count. The CDR3 nucleotides are TGTGCCAGCAGCGGACAGGTCGAAACCTATGGCTACACCTTC. It codes for CASSGQVETYGYTF. The chain couples TRBV2 to TRBJ1-2; 7 bases align to TRBD1. The CDR3 consists of 14 residues. Germline V CDR1 and CDR2: SNHLY, FYNNEI. V lost 6 bases, J lost 4 bases, and 8 bases stayed unmatched.

J is TRBJ2-1 and V is TRBV11-3, with D possibly being TRBD1 (6 bases). From germline, CDR1 is SGHNT and CDR2 YENEEA. The CDR3 consists of 17 residues. Trimming removed 4 bases from V and 0 bases from J, with 16 bases in between. DNA of the CDR3: TGTGCCAGCAGCTCACGCCCGGACAGCGGCTCCTACAATGAGCAGTTCTTC. This translates into CASSSRPDSGSYNEQFF.

Of note for this clone: The sample contains more than one DNA sequence encoding this CDR3. V gene TRBV6-5 combines with J gene TRBJ2-7; 9 bases agree with TRBD2. With V trimmed by 2 bases and J by 5 bases, 4 bases remained unmatched. The CDR3 runs to 14 residues. Germline V gives CDR1 MNHEY, CDR2 SVGAGI. The CDR3 sequence: CASSYSAGGHEQYF. CDR3 sequence (DNA): TGTGCCAGCAGTTACAGTGCGGGAGGGCACGAGCAGTACTTC.

The V call is TRBV28, the J call TRBJ1-1; no clear D gene. Germline V gives CDR1 MDHEN, CDR2 SYDVKM. The CDR3 runs to 12 residues. Trimming shortened V by 6 bases and J by 5 bases, and 10 bases separated the two germline ends. CDR3 amino acids: CASREAGTEAFF. CDR3 bases: TGTGCCAGCAGAGAGGCAGGTACTGAAGCTTTCTTT.

This clone was observed a few times. This rearrangement joins TRBV6-1 to TRBJ1-5; D might be TRBD1 (5 bases). The CDR3 has 15 amino acids. The V and J ends lost 6 bases and 7 bases respectively, with 19 bases between them. From germline, CDR1 is MNHNS and CDR2 SASEGT. For the CDR3, the DNA is TGTGCCAGCAGAGATGGGGTGGGGGATGGACAGCCCCAGCATTTT. Translated, it gives CASRDGVGDGQPQHF.

The chain joins TRBV4-3 to TRBJ1-2, with 7 bases identical to TRBD1. The CDR3 is 14 residues long. Losses at the gene ends were 4 bases for V and 1 base for J; bases not matched to a gene: 3. CDR1 is LGHNA and CDR2 is YSLEER in the germline V gene. CDR3 DNA: TGCGCCAGCAGCCGAAGGGACAGTAACTATGGCTACACCTTC. Its translation: CASSRRDSNYGYTF.

This chain links TRBV5-1 with TRBJ2-7; maybe TRBD1 (6 bases). Looked up from germline, CDR1 is SGHRS and CDR2 is YFSETQ. V shed 3 bases and J shed 5 bases, with 12 bases lying between them. The CDR3 is 13 residues long. CDR3 amino acids: CASSWVQGNEQYF. The CDR3, as DNA: TGCGCCAGCAGCTGGGTACAGGGCAACGAGCAGTACTTC.

V is TRBV18 and J is TRBJ2-3; 8 bases fit TRBD1. The CDR3 loop spans 16 amino acids. With 4 bases clipped from V and 0 bases from J, the junction kept 6 bases outside the gene matches. Germline values: CDR1 KGHSH, CDR2 LQKENI. The CDR3 loop is CASSHSGTGSTDTQYF. The CDR3 DNA sequence: TGTGCCAGCTCACATTCCGGGACAGGTAGCACAGATACGCAGTATTTT. Full variable domain (outside the CDR3, taken from reference TRBV18 and TRBJ2-3): NAGVMQNPRHLVRRRGQEARLRCSPMKGHSHVYWYRQLPEEGLKFMVYLQKENIIDESGMPKERFSAEFPKEGPSILRIQQVVRGDSAAYFCASSHSGTGSTDTQYFGPGTRLTVL.

V is TRBV28 and J is TRBJ2-1; D gene ambiguous. The germline gives CDR1 MDHEN, CDR2 SYDVKM. The CDR3 totals 14 residues. V was cut by 2 bases and J by 7 bases, with 12 bases left in between. The CDR3 spells CASSLLSTYNEQFF. CDR3 in DNA: TGTGCCAGCAGTTTACTGTCCACTTATAATGAGCAGTTCTTC.

This chain links TRBV4-1 with TRBJ1-1; D uncertain. The germline CDR1 and CDR2 sequences are MGHRA and YSYEKL. This CDR3 has 15 residues. The germline V and J ends were trimmed by 4 bases and 1 base, with 13 bases remaining between them. CDR3 protein: CASSRPVAENTEAFF. CDR3 DNA: TGCGCCAGCAGCCGCCCGGTGGCGGAGAACACTGAAGCTTTCTTT.

The rearrangement uses TRBV19 and TRBJ1-2; D remains ambiguous. Germline loops: CDR1 LNHDA, CDR2 SQIVND (reference sequence). The CDR3 length is 11 residues. Trimming left V 8 bases short and J 4 bases short, with 8 bases between. The CDR3 sequence: CASRYVYGYTF. The CDR3 bases are TGTGCCAGTCGGTATGTCTATGGCTACACCTTC.